The T cell receptor beta chain described here comes from a study of cytomegalovirus exposure and HLA in healthy donors. Primers for the PCR totalled 60 Vbeta and 13 Jbeta. TCRdb keeps only in-frame clones here, not all; method: immunoSEQ multiplex PCR. The top ten clones hold approximately 4.3% of a sample with about 300,000 clones, more than 80% of them seen once. As concerns this clone: Its antigen is undetermined.

General observations from the study: Exclusion applied to some V segments, including TRBV6-2 and TRBV6-3, as they were indistinguishable.

The CDR3 length is 11 residues. V was pared by 4 bases and J by 5 bases, with 4 bases between. Per germline, CDR1 ENHRY and CDR2 SYGVKD. The sequencing input was PBMCs. This TCR derives from a man aged 35 to 55 in good health and CMV-seropositive. J is TRBJ2-3 and V is TRBV10-3; no clear D. The CDR3 DNA is TGTGCCATCAGTGGAGGAGATACGCAGTATTTT. This sequence encodes CAISGGDTQYF.